These T cell receptor beta chains were read from a single sample in a study of CD8 T cells in ankylosing spondylitis. In TCRdb, the 5' RACE reads were re-called with MiXCR into one record per CDR3 protein. Among under 300,000 distinct CDR3 sequences listed, around 10% were seen once. Sequences were obtained from blood, either unsorted or a sorted T cell fraction (not recorded which). Every receptor here comes from a male donor with ankylosing spondylitis or in good health (not recorded which). The CDR3 runs from the conserved cysteine through the conserved F or W. D genes are given only for firm matches. A clone size is listed for some rows: how often the clone was seen (once, few, many), or a class if it is expanded.

>many|TRBJ2-3|TRBV5-1|TRBD1
TGCGCCAGCAGCGGGGACAGCAATACACGCACAGATACGCAGTATTTT
CASSGDSNTRTDTQYF
>once|TRBJ1-1|TRBV6-1|-
TGTGCCAGCAGTGAAGGCAGGGGATCTGCAGCTTTCTTT
CASSEGRGSAAFF
>-|TRBJ1-5|TRBV25-1|TRBD1
TGTGCCAGCAGTAGGGACAGGGAAGGTCAGCCCCAGCATTTT
CASSRDREGQPQHF
>-|TRBJ1-1|TRBV5-1|-
TGCGCCAGCTCCGATCAGGGGAACACTGAAGCTTTCTTT
CASSDQGNTEAFF
>many|TRBJ2-1|TRBV20-1|-
TGCAGTGCTAGAGGCCCCCGAGGGAGGCGGGCCTACAATGAGCAGTTCTTC
CSARGPRGRRAYNEQFF
>many|TRBJ1-5|TRBV20-1|TRBD1
TGCAGTGCTAGTCAGGGGACAGGGGGCTTTCTGGGCAATCAGCCCCAGCATTTT
CSASQGTGGFLGNQPQHF
>few|TRBJ2-1|TRBV5-1|TRBD2
TGCGCCAGCAGCTTTACGAGCGGGACTATCAATGAGCAGTTCTTC
CASSFTSGTINEQFF
>many|TRBJ2-3|TRBV20-1|TRBD2
TGCAGTGCTAGCTTCGGGGGGACCACAGATACGCAGTATTTT
CSASFGGTTDTQYF
>many|TRBJ2-2|TRBV20-1|-
TGCAGTGCTAGAGATCTAGGGAACACCGGGGAGCTGTTTTTT
CSARDLGNTGELFF
>-|TRBJ2-5|TRBV10-1|-
TGCGCCAGCAGTGCCTCGGGGGACAAAGAGACCCAGTACTTC
CASSASGDKETQYF
>few|TRBJ2-1|TRBV2|TRBD2
TGTGCCAGCAGTCATGGACTAGCGGGCTACAATGAGCAGTTCTTC
CASSHGLAGYNEQFF